Listed here are 11 T cell receptor beta chains from one sample, sequenced in a study of T cell responses to AZD1222 COVID-19 vaccine. This table comes from immunoSEQ multiplex PCR, and its TCRdb copy is limited to in-frame clones, with some not included. Counted here are 100,000 to 150,000 clones, approximately 82% occurring once; the ten biggest clones make up roughly a quarter. Sequences were derived from peripheral blood, sampled 28 days after the second AZD1222 dose. All receptors come from an adult who received the AZD1222 COVID-19 vaccine.

The chain employs TRBV5-1 and TRBJ1-5; D unclear. CDR1 SGHRS and CDR2 YFSETQ come from the germline V gene. Trimming cost V 0 bases and J 7 bases, with 11 bases left between them. The CDR3 is 14 amino acids. Here the CDR3 DNA reads TGCGCCAGCAGCTTGGATGGGGTAGGGCAGCCCCAGCATTTT. Its translation is CASSLDGVGQPQHF.

The V gene is TRBV7-2, the J gene TRBJ2-3; the match to TRBD1 covers 7 bases. The germline V gene has CDR1 SGHTA and CDR2 FQGNSA. Trimming at V came to 5 bases and at J to 4 bases, leaving 9 bases not matched to a gene. The CDR3 covers 15 residues. The CDR3 spells CASSPRQGQADTQYF. The CDR3 DNA is TGTGCCAGCAGCCCTAGACAGGGCCAGGCAGATACGCAGTATTTT.

This clone was seen a few times. This chain uses TRBV6-6 with TRBJ2-5; D unclear. V was pared by 2 bases and J by 1 base, with 8 bases between. The CDR3 runs 14 residues. The germline CDR1 and CDR2 sequences are MNHNY and SVGAGI (reference sequence). Here the CDR3 DNA reads TGTGCCAGCAGTTACGGGCGGCCCCAAGAGACCCAGTACTTC. Amino acid sequence: CASSYGRPQETQYF.

V usage is TRBV6-5 and J usage is TRBJ1-4; D remains unclear. The CDR3 extends over 13 amino acids. Germline V lookup: CDR1 MNHEY, CDR2 SVGAGI. The V end lost 6 bases, the J end lost 4 bases, and 9 bases lay between the germline ends. The CDR3 region has the DNA TGTGCCAGCAGGGACGGCCTTAATGAAAAACTGTTTTTT. Amino acid sequence: CASRDGLNEKLFF.

The chain uses TRBV13 and TRBJ2-2, with D perhaps matching TRBD2 (5 bases). The CDR3 is made up of 16 amino acids. V lost 1 base and J lost 2, with 11 bases in between. Germline CDR1 PRHDT, CDR2 FYEKMQ (reference sequence). The CDR3 loop is CASSLVGERNTGELFF. CDR3 nucleotide sequence: TGTGCCAGCAGCTTAGTCGGGGAACGTAACACCGGGGAGCTGTTTTTT.

V is TRBV19 and J is TRBJ1-5; D is uncertain. There are 14 residues in the CDR3. Germline assignment: CDR1 LNHDA and CDR2 SQIVND (reference sequence). Trimming pared 7 bases from V and 3 bases from J, leaving 13 bases between. CDR3 amino acids: CASTAGKSNQPQHF. As DNA, the CDR3 is TGTGCCAGTACCGCCGGCAAGTCCAATCAGCCCCAGCATTTT.

The V call is TRBV23-1, the J call TRBJ1-2; tentative D call: TRBD1 (6 bases). TRBV23-1 is treated as an ORF (open reading frame) with a function not yet certain. Deletions cut 0 bases from V and 5 bases from J, with 19 bases between. CDR3 size: 17 residues. The CDR3 DNA reads TGCGCCAGCAGTCAATCGGAGGGGGGATTCACTTCTTATGGCTACACCTTC. Translating gives CASSQSEGGFTSYGYTF.

The chain couples TRBV6-5 to TRBJ1-4; D is undetermined. V was clipped by 0 bases and J by 8 bases, with 7 bases between them. Per the germline V gene, CDR1 is MNHEY and CDR2 is SVGAGI. CDR3 length: 13 amino acids. This CDR3 is CASSYSNEEKLFF. The CDR3 DNA sequence: TGTGCCAGCAGTTACTCGAATGAAGAAAAACTGTTTTTT.

The chain combines TRBV11-2 with TRBJ1-1, with D unresolved. The V and J ends lost 1 base and 0 bases respectively, with 6 bases between them. CDR1 and CDR2 from the germline V gene are SGHAT and FQNNGV. This CDR3 comprises 14 residues. CDR3 loop: CASSLGQLNTEAFF. As DNA, the CDR3 is TGTGCCAGCAGCTTAGGGCAATTGAACACTGAAGCTTTCTTT. The entire variable domain, with the rest obtained from reference TRBV11-2 and TRBJ1-1, is as follows: EAGVAQSPRYKIIEKRQSVAFWCNPISGHATLYWYQQILGQGPKLLIQFQNNGVVDDSQLPKDRFSAERLKGVDSTLKIQPAKLEDSAVYLCASSLGQLNTEAFFGQGTRLTVV.

The chain carries TRBV18 and TRBJ2-2, with unresolved D. From germline, CDR1 is KGHSH and CDR2 LQKENI. The ends were cut back, 3 bases at V and 3 bases at J, with 8 bases in the middle. There are 14 residues in the CDR3. The CDR3 DNA follows: TGTGCCAGCTCACCTAGGCCGGACACCGGGGAGCTGTTTTTT. Amino acid sequence: CASSPRPDTGELFF.

The chain has TRBV10-1 and TRBJ2-3; D gene ambiguous. The CDR3 is 14 residues long. V was clipped by 4 bases and J by 5 bases, with 13 bases between them. CDR1 WNHNN and CDR2 SYGVQD come from the germline V gene (reference sequence). Here the CDR3 reads CASSGYPEGDTQYF. The CDR3 DNA reads TGCGCCAGCAGTGGGTATCCCGAAGGAGATACGCAGTATTTT.